This T cell receptor (beta chain) was recorded in a study of CD8 T cells in ankylosing spondylitis. General study points: Significantly higher representation of disease-linked clones was reported for matched ankylosing spondylitis synovial fluid. As for the disease-linked clones, they showed a CD8+ phenotype and occurred at relatively low frequencies in peripheral blood. Some of the motif variants had earlier been found in reactive arthritis patients' fluid and blood.

This clonotype was seen only a few times. No antigen is known for it. V trimming: 5 bases; J trimming: 4 bases; junction bases outside the gene matches: 9. CDR3 length: 16 amino acids. TCRdb used MiXCR to reprocess the 5' RACE reads, holding one entry per CDR3 protein. The sample records about 320,000 distinct CDR3 sequences, more than 9% being singletons. Sequenced material: blood, either unsorted or a sorted T cell fraction (not recorded which). This TCR derives from a female donor with ankylosing spondylitis or in good health (not recorded which). The J gene is TRBJ2-5, the V gene TRBV12-3 or TRBV12-4; 11 positions match TRBD2. CDR3 bases: TGTGCCAGCAGTCCTCCGGGACTAGCGGAAGGAGAGACCCAGTACTTC. Translating it yields CASSPPGLAEGETQYF.